These T cell receptor beta chains were read from a single sample in a study of spatial heterogeneity in lung cancer. TCRdb re-derived calls from the 5' RACE reads in MiXCR, one entry per CDR3 protein. The sample consists of 420 or so distinct CDR3 sequences, 25% to 35% of them appearing once. The sequencing used lung tumor tissue, collected at surgery. All receptors derive from a male donor with early-stage non-small cell lung cancer. Both conserved end residues are part of each CDR3. D genes are given only for firm matches. Clone size appears in some rows only: once, few, many, or a class for an expanded clone.

NA,TRBJ1-1,NA,TRBV19,TGTGCCAGTAGTATAGATTCTAGGGCGGCGGCTGAAGCTTTCTTT,CASSIDSRAAAEAFF
TRBD2,TRBJ2-1,NA,TRBV4-3,TGCGCCAGAAGCAATAGCGGGGGGTCCTGGGATGAGCAGTTCTTC,CARSNSGGSWDEQFF
NA,TRBJ1-5,few,TRBV13,TGTGCCAGCAGCTTGGGGAGGGCCCAATGGAATCAGCCCCAGCATTTT,CASSLGRAQWNQPQHF
NA,TRBJ2-7,NA,TRBV20-1,TGCAGTGCTAGAGATCAACTCGAGCAGTACTTC,CSARDQLEQYF
NA,TRBJ1-1,NA,TRBV5-1,TGCGCCAGCAGCTTGGATGGACGTCCGAACACTGAAGCTTTCTTT,CASSLDGRPNTEAFF
NA,TRBJ1-5,NA,TRBV27,TGTGCCAGCAGTTCCTCAGCAGGGTTTCAGCCCCAGCATTTT,CASSSSAGFQPQHF
TRBD1,TRBJ2-3,NA,TRBV2,TGTGCCAGCAGTCAAGGACAGGGAGGCACAGATACGCAGTATTTT,CASSQGQGGTDTQYF
NA,TRBJ2-4,NA,TRBV29-1,TGCAGCGGGATAGGCAGGGTCGCTAACATTCAGTACTTC,CSGIGRVANIQYF
NA,TRBJ2-7,NA,TRBV5-4,TGTGCCAGCAGCTCAAAGACCGCCTACGAGCAGTACTTC,CASSSKTAYEQYF
NA,TRBJ1-2,NA,TRBV7-8,TGTGCCAGCAGCTTAAACCTCCAAGGGGGTTTGGGTGGCTACACCTTC,CASSLNLQGGLGGYTF
NA,TRBJ1-1,large,TRBV19,TGTGCCAGTAGTACCGGATGGACTGAAGCTTTCTTT,CASSTGWTEAFF
TRBD2,TRBJ2-1,few,TRBV2,TGTGCCAGCAGGCGGGAGCTTGAGCAGTTCTTC,CASRRELEQFF
TRBD2,TRBJ2-3,NA,TRBV20-1,TGCAGTGCCGGACTAGCGGGGCGTGATACGCAGTATTTT,CSAGLAGRDTQYF
NA,TRBJ2-1,NA,TRBV6-5,TGTGCCAGCAGTTACTTAGGGGTCGAGGATGAGCAGTTCTTC,CASSYLGVEDEQFF
TRBD1,TRBJ2-3,large,TRBV7-8,TGTGCCAGCAGCCCGCGGACAGGGATGGGCACAGATACGCAGTATTTT,CASSPRTGMGTDTQYF
NA,TRBJ2-2,large,TRBV28,TGTGCCAGCAGTAAAGCGGGCTGGAACACCGGGGAGCTGTTTTTT,CASSKAGWNTGELFF
TRBD2,TRBJ2-1,NA,TRBV9,TGTGCCAGCAGCCCCGGGAGCGGGAGTAGATACAATGAGCAGTTCTTC,CASSPGSGSRYNEQFF
TRBD1,TRBJ1-3,few,TRBV4-1,TGCGCCAGCAGCCCTAGGGGGCCGAGAAACACCATATATTTT,CASSPRGPRNTIYF
NA,TRBJ1-6,NA,TRBV11-2,TGTGCCAGCAGCTTAGACGGGGAACTACATTTCGGGGCACCCCTCCACTTT,CASSLDGELHFGAPLHF
NA,TRBJ2-7,large,TRBV11-2,TGTGCCAGCAGCTCGGACACAGGGTTGCAGTACTTC,CASSSDTGLQYF
NA,TRBJ2-3,NA,TRBV5-1,TGCGCCAGCAGCCCACTCGGCACAGATACGCAGTATTTT,CASSPLGTDTQYF
TRBD2,TRBJ2-7,hyperexpanded,TRBV6-5,TGTGCCAGCACTCCTGTGAGCGGGAGTGCCGAGCAGTACTTC,CASTPVSGSAEQYF
NA,TRBJ2-5,NA,TRBV28,TGTGCCAGCAGTTCACACACTGACGGGAGAGAGACCCAGTACTTC,CASSSHTDGRETQYF
TRBD1,TRBJ2-3,once,TRBV20-1,TGCAGTGCCCGACCGGGACAGGGAGGAGATACGCAGTATTTT,CSARPGQGGDTQYF
TRBD2,TRBJ2-3,NA,TRBV3-1,TGTGCCAGCAGCCATAATGCGGGAGGGCCCACAGATACGCAGTATTTT,CASSHNAGGPTDTQYF
TRBD1,TRBJ2-3,NA,TRBV30,TGTGCCTGGAGGGAAAAGACAGGGGGCAGCGATACGCAGTATTTT,CAWREKTGGSDTQYF
TRBD1,TRBJ2-5,large,TRBV7-2,TGTGCCAGCAGCTTCAGGGGGCGGCAAGAGACCCAGTACTTC,CASSFRGRQETQYF
NA,TRBJ2-3,few,TRBV5-1,TGCGCCAGCAGCGCATCGGGACAAGCTTCCGGCGATACGCAGTATTTT,CASSASGQASGDTQYF
NA,TRBJ2-2,NA,TRBV6-4,TGTGCCACCAGTGACCCAGGACAGTACTCCACCGGGGAGCTGTTTTTT,CATSDPGQYSTGELFF
TRBD1,TRBJ2-1,NA,TRBV19,TGTGCCAGTAGTGACGAGGGGGCGAGGTACAATGAGCAGTTCTTC,CASSDEGARYNEQFF
NA,TRBJ1-2,large,TRBV5-1,TGCGCCAGCAGCTTGGGTGGAGGGAAGGATGGCTACACCTTC,CASSLGGGKDGYTF
NA,TRBJ2-7,large,TRBV5-1,TGCGCCAGCAGCTTGGACAGATACGCCGAGCAGTACTTC,CASSLDRYAEQYF
NA,TRBJ2-1,few,TRBV24-1,TGTGCCACCAGTGAAGAGGGTACCTACAATGAGCAGTTCTTC,CATSEEGTYNEQFF
TRBD2,TRBJ2-2,large,TRBV30,TGTGCCTGGAGAACGGGAGGGAACACCGGGGAGCTGTTTTTT,CAWRTGGNTGELFF
TRBD1,TRBJ2-5,few,TRBV20-1,TGCAGTGCTAGTGACGGACAGGGCCCCCGGACCCAGTACTTC,CSASDGQGPRTQYF
NA,TRBJ2-3,few,TRBV11-2,TGTGCCAGCAGCTTAAACAGTCCAGATACGCAGTATTTT,CASSLNSPDTQYF
TRBD1,TRBJ2-7,large,TRBV29-1,TGCAGCGTTGCGCAAGGGGGCGACGAGCAGTACTTC,CSVAQGGDEQYF
NA,TRBJ2-6,NA,TRBV7-9,TGTGCCAGCAGCGTCTCTGGGGCCAACGTCCTGACTTTC,CASSVSGANVLTF
NA,TRBJ2-5,large,TRBV6-5,TGTGCCAGCAGTTACTCGATCTCAGAGACCCAGTACTTC,CASSYSISETQYF
TRBD1,TRBJ2-5,NA,TRBV6-4,TGTGCCAGCAGCGCGGACAGGAGAGGGACCCAGTACTTC,CASSADRRGTQYF
NA,TRBJ2-7,NA,TRBV7-2,TGTGCCAGCAGCTTAGCTGGGACAGCGGGCTACGAGCAGTACTTC,CASSLAGTAGYEQYF
TRBD1,TRBJ2-5,NA,TRBV28,TGTGCCAGCAGTCTAACGTCACAGGGGGCCCAAGAGACCCAGTACTTC,CASSLTSQGAQETQYF
TRBD1,TRBJ2-2,hyperexpanded,TRBV5-1,TGCGCCAGCAGCTCACCTACAGGGGCTAACACCGGGGAGCTGTTTTTT,CASSSPTGANTGELFF